The clone carrying this T cell receptor beta chain appeared once. This CDR3 contains 18 residues. Germline CDR1 is MNHEY and CDR2 is SMNVEV (reference sequence). V lost 5 bases and J lost 3, with 24 bases in between. Clones were read by immunoSEQ multiplex PCR, and TCRdb kept only the in-frame ones, dropping some. The data contain around 100,000 clones, 88% of them seen just once; the ten biggest clones take up 13% to 15%. This entry is derived from a study of control samples from healthy donors and cancer patients. The sequenced material came from blood. The source is a man aged 30 to 39 in good health. The V call is TRBV27, the J call TRBJ2-3; tentatively, D is TRBD1 or TRBD2 (6 bases each). CDR3 sequence: CASSPQAGALGGTDTQYF. CDR3 DNA: TGTGCCAGCAGTCCTCAAGCGGGTGCGCTAGGGGGGACAGATACGCAGTATTTT.